Below, one T cell receptor beta chain is given with its context. This entry comes from a study of blood T cell repertoires in COVID-19. For the study at large: Sample material is recorded as cDNA or gDNA derived from T cells, B-cell-depleted T cells, or PBMCs.

Methods used by the authors: The authors estimated nucleated cell counts from reference gene primer amplification. Libraries were prepared by immunoSEQ multiplex PCR; TCRdb keeps only in-frame clonotypes and omits some of them. V, J and clone size were drawn from that table, and D and trimming were deduced from the DNA. Here the sample spans 200,000 to 250,000 clones, around three quarters being singletons. Trimming removed 0 bases from V and 2 bases from J, with 9 bases in between. The CDR3 sequence is 14 residues long. CDR1 and CDR2 (germline): SGHRS, YFSETQ. The chain combines TRBV5-1 with TRBJ2-7; D gene ambiguous. The clonotype was recovered from a woman aged 70 to 79 with acute or convalescent COVID-19. Sequenced sample: peripheral blood. The CDR3 region has the DNA TGCGCCAGCAGCTTGGCAACGGAGACCTACGAGCAGTACTTC. Its protein is CASSLATETYEQYF.